This TCR beta chain was sequenced in a study of shared clonotypes between healthy human individuals. Study observations and caveats: Researchers sampled only blood; tissue repertoires likely differ.

Each replicate PCR on the sorted subsets used around 200 ng DNA (around 30,000 T cell genomes). Data came from immunoSEQ multiplex PCR; TCRdb stores just in-frame clones and leaves some out. The sample records roughly 1 million clones, 78% being singletons. The germline CDR1 and CDR2 sequences are MNHNS and SASEGT. This CDR3 spans 14 amino acids. V was shortened by 3 bases and J by 6 bases, with 12 bases between the two germline ends. With respect to this clone: The antigen remains unidentified.

This TCR came from a man younger than 35 in good health. Some clones in this sample may be carry-over from other donors' samples. The V and J genes are TRBV6-1 and TRBJ1-5, with TRBD1 as a possible D gene (5 bases). The sample comprised memory CD4+ T cells from PBMCs. Specified subset: CD45RA-negative fraction. This CDR3 is CASSDLQGTQPQHF. Written as DNA, the CDR3 is TGTGCCAGCAGTGACTTGCAGGGTACTCAGCCCCAGCATTTT.